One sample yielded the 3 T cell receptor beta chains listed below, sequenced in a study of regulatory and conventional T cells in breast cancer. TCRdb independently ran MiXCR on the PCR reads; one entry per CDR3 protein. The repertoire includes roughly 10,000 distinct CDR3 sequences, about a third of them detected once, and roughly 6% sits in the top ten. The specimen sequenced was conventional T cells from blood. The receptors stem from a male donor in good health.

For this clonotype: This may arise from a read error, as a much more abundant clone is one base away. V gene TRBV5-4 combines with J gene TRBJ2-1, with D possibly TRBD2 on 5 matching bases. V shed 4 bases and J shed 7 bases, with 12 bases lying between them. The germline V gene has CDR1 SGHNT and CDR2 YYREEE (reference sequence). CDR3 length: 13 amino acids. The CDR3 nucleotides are TGTGCCAGCAGCACCGACGGGGTGAATGAGCAGTTCTTC. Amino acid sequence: CASSTDGVNEQFF.

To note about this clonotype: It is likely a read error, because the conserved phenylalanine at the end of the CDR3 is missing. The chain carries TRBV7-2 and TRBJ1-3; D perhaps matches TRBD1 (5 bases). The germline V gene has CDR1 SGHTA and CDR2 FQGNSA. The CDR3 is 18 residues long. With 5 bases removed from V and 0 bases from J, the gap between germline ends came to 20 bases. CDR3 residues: CASSARSRVLFSGNTIYL. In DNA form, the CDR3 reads TGTGCCAGCAGCGCTAGGTCCAGGGTTCTATTCTCTGGAAACACCATATATCTT.

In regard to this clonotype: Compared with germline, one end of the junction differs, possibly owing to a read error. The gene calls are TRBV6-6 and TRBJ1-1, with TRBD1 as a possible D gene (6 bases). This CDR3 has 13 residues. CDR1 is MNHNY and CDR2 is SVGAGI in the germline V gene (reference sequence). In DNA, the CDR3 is TGTGCCAGTCTTCCGGGGGCTCACACTGTAGCTTTCTTT. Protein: CASLPGAHTVAFF.